This T cell receptor beta chain was found in a study of blood T cell repertoires in COVID-19. Study as a whole: Italy, Spain and the United States were the sources of the convalescent and acute COVID-19 samples.

In its sample, this clone was seen once. Germline CDR1 and CDR2: GTSNPN and SVGIG (reference sequence). This CDR3 is built from 13 residues. Trimming left V 2 bases short and J 3 bases short, with 10 bases between. Repertoires were generated with immunoSEQ multiplex PCR, while TCRdb's copy carries only in-frame clones and drops some. Of fewer than 250,000 clones listed, about 85% are singletons. The receptor comes from a man between 60 and 75 years old with COVID-19, enrolled during active disease. The V gene is TRBV30, the J gene TRBJ1-1, with a possible D match to TRBD1 (5 bases). The material sequenced was peripheral blood. This CDR3 reads CAWSRGHYTEAFF. CDR3 bases: TGTGCCTGGAGTCGCGGACACTACACTGAAGCTTTCTTT.